The 21 T cell receptor beta chains listed next were all sequenced from one sample in a study of T cell repertoires in cytomegalovirus infection. Using its own MiXCR run on the reads, TCRdb lists one record per CDR3 protein. The table includes around 500,000 distinct CDR3 sequences, roughly 43% detected once. No cognate antigen is known for these TCRs. The source material was cultured PBMCs, sampled from culture after CMV antigen stimulation. The receptors come from a human donor in good health (CMV status not recorded). Some clones in this sample may be carry-over from other donors' samples.

The gene calls are TRBV10-3 and TRBJ2-3, with D perhaps assigned TRBD1 or TRBD2 (5 bases each). CDR3 length: 13 amino acids. The V gene's germline CDR1 is ENHRY and CDR2 SYGVKD. V was shortened by 4 bases and J by 6 bases, with 11 bases between the two germline ends. The DNA of the CDR3 is TGTGCCATCAGTGCGTCGGGGCGGGATACGCAGTATTTT. Amino acids: CAISASGRDTQYF.

V is TRBV4-1 and J is TRBJ2-2; 10 nucleotides match TRBD1. J was trimmed by 6 bases and V by 2 bases; bases with no gene match: 15. The CDR3 totals 19 residues. Germline CDR1 and CDR2: MGHRA and YSYEKL. The DNA of the CDR3 is TGCGCCAGCAGCCAACAAAACCCGGGACAGGGGATAACGGCCGGGGAGCTGTTTTTT. This sequence encodes CASSQQNPGQGITAGELFF.

This clonotype was found many times. The chain is built from TRBV7-2 and TRBJ2-5; 8 bases agree with TRBD2. Trimming cost V 5 bases and J 7 bases; bases outside gene matches: 6. Per germline, CDR1 SGHTA and CDR2 FQGNSA. The CDR3 is 13 residues long. The CDR3 loop reads CASSLSGAGTQYF. DNA of the CDR3: TGTGCCAGCAGCCTTAGCGGGGCGGGGACCCAGTACTTC.

This rearrangement joins TRBV6-2 or TRBV6-3 to TRBJ2-5, with D tentatively TRBD1 (5 bases). The germline CDR1 and CDR2 sequences are MNHEY and SVGEGT. The CDR3 totals 14 residues. Trimming cost V 5 bases and J 5 bases, with 15 bases left between them. The CDR3 spells CASSRWGVVETQYF. The CDR3 DNA reads TGTGCCAGCAGTAGATGGGGCGTCGTGGAGACCCAGTACTTC.

This clonotype has a handful of counts. The gene calls are TRBV6-6 and TRBJ1-5, with D possibly matching TRBD1 (5 bases). This CDR3 spans 14 amino acids. V lost 0 bases to trimming and J lost 9 bases, with 12 bases between them. Germline values: CDR1 MNHNY, CDR2 SVGAGI (reference sequence). CDR3 amino acids: CASSYSRGSGPQHF. The CDR3 DNA reads TGTGCCAGCAGTTACTCGCGGGGGTCGGGGCCCCAGCATTTT.

The V call is TRBV7-9, the J call TRBJ2-2; weak D call: TRBD1 (7 bases). The CDR3 contains 22 residues. Germline V CDR1 and CDR2: SEHNR, FQNEAQ (reference sequence). With 5 bases removed from V and 2 bases from J, the gap between germline ends came to 33 bases. The CDR3 sequence: CASSPMVKGGRQGRTNTGELFF. DNA for the CDR3: TGTGCCAGCAGCCCAATGGTGAAGGGGGGACGACAGGGTCGGACAAACACCGGGGAGCTGTTTTTT.

This rearrangement joins TRBV6-2 or TRBV6-3 to TRBJ2-5; D is undetermined. The length of the CDR3 is 14 residues. Germline CDR1 reads MNHEY; CDR2 reads SVGEGT. With 0 bases removed from V and 5 bases from J, the gap between germline ends came to 10 bases. The CDR3 region has the DNA TGTGCCAGCAGTTACTCGAGGCGTGGGGAGACCCAGTACTTC. Translated, it gives CASSYSRRGETQYF.

The sample holds a few counts of this clonotype. The J gene is TRBJ2-3, the V gene TRBV7-6, with D unclear. Germline CDR1 SGHVS, CDR2 FNYEAQ. There are 16 residues in the CDR3. The germline V and J ends were trimmed by 7 bases and 4 bases, with 21 bases remaining between them. The CDR3 loop reads CASKLTALLVPDTQYF. Here the CDR3 DNA reads TGTGCCAGCAAACTAACGGCACTACTTGTCCCAGATACGCAGTATTTT.

This clonotype was seen only a few times. The J gene is TRBJ2-7, the V gene TRBV12-3 or TRBV12-4; the D gene is possibly TRBD1 (5 bases). Deletions cut 5 bases from V and 4 bases from J, with 12 bases between. The CDR3 is 13 amino acids. The CDR3 DNA reads TGTGCCAGCAGTGCACAGGTTTGGTACGAGCAGTACTTC. As protein: CASSAQVWYEQYF.

V and J are TRBV7-8 and TRBJ2-5, with a weak D call TRBD2 (7 bases). Germline V gene data show CDR1 as SGHVS and CDR2 as FQNEAQ. Deletions cut 5 bases from V and 5 bases from J, with 18 bases between. The CDR3 loop spans 15 amino acids. The CDR3 DNA is TGTGCCAGCAGCACCCAATTGGGGGGGCTGGAGACCCAGTACTTC. Translated: CASSTQLGGLETQYF.

V is TRBV15 and J is TRBJ1-4, with D maybe TRBD1 (6 bases). Germline loops: CDR1 LNHNV, CDR2 YYDKDF (reference sequence). With 0 bases removed from V and 4 bases from J, the gap between germline ends came to 9 bases. This CDR3 is built from 15 residues. The CDR3 DNA is TGTGCCACCAGCAGAGATAGACAGGATAATGAAAAACTGTTTTTT. It codes for CATSRDRQDNEKLFF. The entire variable domain, with the rest obtained from reference TRBV15 and TRBJ1-4, is as follows: DAMVIQNPRYQVTQFGKPVTLSCSQTLNHNVMYWYQQKSSQAPKLLFHYYDKDFNNEADTPDNFQSRRPNTSFCFLDIRSPGLGDTAMYLCATSRDRQDNEKLFFGSGTQLSVL.

This clonotype was detected only a few times. V gene TRBV7-6 combines with J gene TRBJ2-3, with a possible D match to TRBD1 (6 bases). V lost 0 bases, J lost 4 bases, and 8 bases lay in between. Germline V lookup: CDR1 SGHVS, CDR2 FNYEAQ. The CDR3 consists of 14 residues. The CDR3 DNA reads as TGTGCCAGCAGCTTAGCGGGGGCGGCAGATACGCAGTATTTT. Its translation is CASSLAGAADTQYF.

This clonotype has just a few counts. V and J are TRBV19 and TRBJ2-1; no firm D call. V lost 3 bases to trimming and J lost 15 bases, with 12 bases between them. CDR3 size: 11 residues. Germline loops: CDR1 LNHDA, CDR2 SQIVND (reference sequence). For the CDR3, the DNA is TGTGCCAGTAGTATGGGCCTTACCCCGTTCTTC. Protein: CASSMGLTPFF.

V is TRBV19 and J is TRBJ2-3; maybe TRBD1 (6 bases). This CDR3 comprises 15 residues. The germline gives CDR1 LNHDA, CDR2 SQIVND (reference sequence). V lost 8 bases to trimming and J lost 0 bases, with 15 bases between them. The CDR3 sequence: CASSRQVASTDTQYF. In DNA form, the CDR3 reads TGTGCCAGTTCTCGACAGGTAGCTAGCACAGATACGCAGTATTTT. The full variable domain, its missing parts supplied by reference TRBV19 and TRBJ2-3, is DGGITQSPKYLFRKEGQNVTLSCEQNLNHDAMYWYRQDPGQGLRLIYYSQIVNDFQKGDIAEGYSVSREKKESFPLTVTSAQKNPTAFYLCASSRQVASTDTQYFGPGTRLTVL.

The chain links TRBV18 to TRBJ2-5; tentative D call: TRBD1 (5 bases). The CDR3 spans 15 residues. Germline values: CDR1 KGHSH, CDR2 LQKENI. V was shortened by 1 base and J by 8 bases, with 17 bases between the two germline ends. The CDR3 loop reads CASSPRVSDISTQYF. The CDR3 coding sequence is TGTGCCAGCTCACCACGGGTCTCGGACATATCAACCCAGTACTTC.

The count of this clonotype is one. The gene calls are TRBV18 and TRBJ1-5; tentatively, D is TRBD1 (6 bases). CDR1 and CDR2 (germline): KGHSH, LQKENI. The CDR3 extends over 16 amino acids. Trimming stripped 6 bases from V and 5 bases from J, with 20 bases between. CDR3 loop: CASSTNRAGNYQPQHF. DNA for the CDR3: TGTGCCAGCTCGACTAACAGGGCAGGGAATTATCAGCCCCAGCATTTT.

Many counts were recorded for this clonotype. This chain links TRBV7-8 with TRBJ1-6; 7 bases map to TRBD1. This CDR3 contains 16 residues. Germline trimming cut 2 bases from V and 8 bases from J; bases unmatched to any gene: 9. Germline V lookup: CDR1 SGHVS, CDR2 FQNEAQ. The CDR3 coding sequence is TGTGCCAGCAGCTTATTAGCTGGGACAGATTATTCACCCCTCCACTTT. It yields the protein CASSLLAGTDYSPLHF.

The chain joins TRBV13 to TRBJ2-1, with D tentatively TRBD2 (6 bases). Germline assignment: CDR1 PRHDT and CDR2 FYEKMQ (reference sequence). V was pared by 5 bases and J by 7 bases, with 15 bases between. This CDR3 comprises 14 residues. CDR3 loop: CASSLSRRGNEQFF. In DNA form, the CDR3 reads TGTGCCAGCAGCCTGTCCCGTCGGGGGAATGAGCAGTTCTTC.

In DNA, the CDR3 is TGTGCCACCAGTACGGAGGGCAGACTAGCGGGAGGGATTCATACGCAGTATTTT. As protein: CATSTEGRLAGGIHTQYF. The chain couples TRBV15 to TRBJ2-3; 14 bases agree with TRBD2. V shed 6 bases and J 7 bases; nucleotides not matched to a gene: 15. The germline gives CDR1 LNHNV, CDR2 YYDKDF (reference sequence). This CDR3 has 18 residues.

This clonotype was recorded once. The chain joins TRBV6-6 to TRBJ1-3; D unclear. V gave up 2 bases and J gave up 2 bases, with 4 bases separating them. Per the germline V gene, CDR1 is MNHNY and CDR2 is SVGAGI (reference sequence). The CDR3 consists of 13 residues. The CDR3 DNA follows: TGTGCCAGCAGTTACGTACCTGGAAACACCATATATTTT. Its protein product is CASSYVPGNTIYF.

V and J are TRBV5-6 and TRBJ1-1; D remains unclear. Germline V gene lookup returns CDR1 SGHDT and CDR2 YYEEEE. The CDR3 runs 13 residues. V was clipped by 4 bases and J by 3 bases, with 10 bases between them. In DNA form, the CDR3 reads TGTGCCAGCAGCCCCCCCCAGTACACTGAAGCTTTCTTT. Its protein product is CASSPPQYTEAFF.